These T cell receptor beta chains were read from a single sample in a study of cytomegalovirus exposure and HLA in healthy donors. Profiled with immunoSEQ multiplex PCR; TCRdb holds only in-frame clones, not every one. Of tens of thousands of clones detected, about three quarters appear once; the ten largest clones hold more than 4.5%. Sample: PBMCs. The receptors derive from a male donor in good health and CMV-seropositive. The CDR3 runs from the conserved cysteine through the conserved F or W. D genes are given only for firm matches.

v_call,cdr3_length,d_call,cdr3_aa
TRBV18,18,TRBD1,CASSPRGGDRVPTGELFF
TRBV7-2,16,TRBD1,CASSLSPGQGSQPQHF
TRBV6-4,16,TRBD2,CASSVVASGGDNEQFF
TRBV27,17,TRBD2,CASSLGASGGAAETQYF
TRBV19,16,.,CASSILEFYSNQPQHF
TRBV7-9,14,TRBD1,CASSLADRAHGYTF
TRBV7-9,12,.,CASSPSFNEQFF
TRBV19,16,TRBD1,CASSPLTGGRTGELFF
TRBV7-2,15,TRBD1,CASSFTGGSYNEQFF
TRBV7-9,14,TRBD2,CASEAGVYYNEQFF
TRBV19,13,.,CASSIVHSSPPYF
TRBV19,13,.,CASSGPGANVLTF
TRBV10-3,16,.,CAIKRWGHLSPDTQYF
TRBV5-1,13,TRBD1,CASSMERGHEQYF
TRBV28,17,.,CASSPSWPDINSYEQYF
TRBV9,14,TRBD1,CASSGGGWDTEAFF
TRBV7-9,16,.,CASSLAGALNTGELFF
TRBV10-2,15,TRBD1,CASRGWDRGSYEQYF
TRBV6-5,14,TRBD1,CASSYGTENSPLHF
TRBV4-2,16,TRBD2,CASSQDPSGGVNEQYF
TRBV4-3,15,.,CASSQELQVGYEQYF
TRBV4-3,16,.,CASSQNPSSQNNEQFF
TRBV4-2,15,TRBD2,CASSQGGGSGVSQYF